Below, one TCR beta chain is given with its context. What it binds is unknown. The data derive from a study of cytomegalovirus exposure and HLA in healthy donors. The CDR3 extends over 16 amino acids. Germline values: CDR1 SNHLY, CDR2 FYNNEI. Trimming took off 3 bases at V and 0 bases at J, with 12 bases between the two ends. The study ran its PCR with 60 Vbeta and 13 Jbeta primers. The assay was immunoSEQ multiplex PCR, and TCRdb's table has in-frame clones only and misses some. The top ten hold approximately 0.99% of the sample, which has 100,000 to 150,000 clones, nearly 80% seen once. General study findings and limits: A later analysis reportedly identified an Asian-associated ancestry cluster as carrying fewer N-insertions than the approximately 730-donor mean. Most of the TCR beta V segments (in an earlier analysis) were productive either about 87% or about 30% of the time.

The V and J genes are TRBV2 and TRBJ1-3; no definite D call. The sequencing sample was made of PBMCs. This receptor was identified in a male donor in good health and CMV-seronegative. The CDR3 DNA follows: TGTGCCAGCAGTGATTTGGGCCCGAGCTCTGGAAACACCATATATTTT. Amino acids: CASSDLGPSSGNTIYF. The full variable domain, with the rest looked up from reference TRBV2 and TRBJ1-3, is EPEVTQTPSHQVTQMGQEVILRCVPISNHLYFYWYRQILGQKVEFLVSFYNNEISEKSEIFDDQFSVERPDGSNFTLKIRSTKLEDSAMYFCASSDLGPSSGNTIYFGEGSWLTVV.